Listed below are T cell receptor beta chains from one sample, sequenced in a study of a mutant IDH1 vaccine in newly diagnosed glioma. Antigens of these TCRs are unknown. The repertoire was sequenced with immunoSEQ multiplex PCR; TCRdb's copy has only in-frame clones and lacks some. The sample lists tens of thousands of clones, approximately 80% occurring once. Sequencing used PBMCs, obtained from a glioma patient whose treatment included an IDH1 peptide vaccine. These receptors originate from a man younger than 40 with glioma. CDR3s include the opening cysteine and the closing phenylalanine or tryptophan. A D gene is named only where the DNA matches it firmly. Size tells how often a clone was seen (once, few, many) or the class of an expanded clone, and some rows leave it out.

size: -; D: -; J: TRBJ2-6; V: TRBV6-5; length: 15; DNA: TGTGCCAGCAGTTACGAACTCTCTGGGGCCAACGTCCTGACTTTC; CDR3: CASSYELSGANVLTF
size: -; D: -; J: TRBJ2-5; V: TRBV28; length: 10; DNA: TGTGCCAGCAGTTTTGAGACCCAGTACTTC; CDR3: CASSFETQYF
size: -; D: -; J: TRBJ1-1; V: TRBV7-6; length: 15; DNA: TGTGCCAGCAGCTTTGGGATAGGGGATGGCACTGAAGCTTTCTTT; CDR3: CASSFGIGDGTEAFF
size: -; D: -; J: TRBJ2-4; V: TRBV5-1; length: 15; DNA: TGCGCCAGCAGCTTGACAGGGAAGGCCAAAAACATTCAGTACTTC; CDR3: CASSLTGKAKNIQYF
size: -; D: TRBD1; J: TRBJ2-7; V: TRBV10-3; length: 14; DNA: TGTGCCACAAAAACCGGGACAGGCGAGTACGAGCAGTACTTC; CDR3: CATKTGTGEYEQYF
size: once; D: -; J: TRBJ1-2; V: TRBV28; length: 15; DNA: TGTGCCAGCAGTTATGGAGGGGACGCTAACTATGGCTACACCTTC; CDR3: CASSYGGDANYGYTF
size: -; D: -; J: TRBJ2-1; V: TRBV5-1; length: 16; DNA: TGCGCCAGCAGCCTCTATCCGACAGCCTCCTACAATGAGCAGTTCTTC; CDR3: CASSLYPTASYNEQFF
size: -; D: -; J: TRBJ1-2; V: TRBV7-8; length: 15; DNA: TGTGCCAGCAGCTTACGGGGAGGGGACGACTATGGCTACACCTTC; CDR3: CASSLRGGDDYGYTF
size: -; D: -; J: TRBJ1-6; V: TRBV19; length: 14; DNA: TGTGCCAGTAGCTTGCTCAGGGGTAATTCACCCCTCCACTTT; CDR3: CASSLLRGNSPLHF
size: few; D: -; J: TRBJ2-2; V: TRBV18; length: 13; DNA: TGTGCCAGCTCACCCTTAGACACCGGGGAGCTGTTTTTT; CDR3: CASSPLDTGELFF